This T cell receptor beta chain came from a study of blood T cells in healthy people across ages. This clonotype was counted a few times. Antigen unknown. Study-wide results and caveats: Investigators treated diversity estimates from one million T cells as underestimates. A roughly linear fall in TCR beta diversity per million T cells was seen with increasing age.

PCR was performed a second time for about 7 to 11 cycles using a sample-barcoded 5' primer and a J-beta primer mix. Each of the cDNA molecules was tagged by a template-switch adaptor with 12 random nucleotides. TCRdb reprocessed the 5' RACE reads via MiXCR and lists one record per CDR3 protein. The sample holds about 1.4 million distinct CDR3 sequences, 55% to 75% seen once. This CDR3 spans 11 amino acids. The germline V and J ends were trimmed by 6 bases and 4 bases, with 4 bases remaining between them. Germline-derived CDR1 and CDR2 are KGHDR and SFDVKD. PBMCs were isolated at a quantity of at least 7 million per sample.

Specimen: blood. The rearrangement links TRBV24-1 to TRBJ2-3; D ambiguous. The clonotype comes from a man younger than 35 in good health. CDR3 in amino acids: CATSTADTQYF. The CDR3 bases are TGTGCCACCAGTACAGCAGATACGCAGTATTTT.